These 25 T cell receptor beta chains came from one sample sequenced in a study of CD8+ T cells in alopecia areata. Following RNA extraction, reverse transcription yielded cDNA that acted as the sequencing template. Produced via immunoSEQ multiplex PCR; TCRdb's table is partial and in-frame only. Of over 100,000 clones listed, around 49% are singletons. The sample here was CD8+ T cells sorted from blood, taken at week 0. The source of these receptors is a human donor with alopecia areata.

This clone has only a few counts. The CDR3 nucleotides read TGCAGCGTTGTGGGACCGACCTCCTACGAGCAGTACTTC. Translating it yields CSVVGPTSYEQYF. The chain is built from TRBV29-1 and TRBJ2-7; D is perhaps TRBD1 or TRBD2 (5 bases each). CDR3 length equals 13 residues. CDR1 and CDR2 (germline): SQVTM, ANQGSEA. The V end was cut by 4 bases, the J end by 0 bases, with 10 bases between.

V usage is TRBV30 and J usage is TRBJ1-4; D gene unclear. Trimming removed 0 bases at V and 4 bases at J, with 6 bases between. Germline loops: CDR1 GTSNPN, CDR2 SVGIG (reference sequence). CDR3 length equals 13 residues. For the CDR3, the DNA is TGTGCCTGGAGTGTAGGAGGTAATGAAAAACTGTTTTTT. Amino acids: CAWSVGGNEKLFF.

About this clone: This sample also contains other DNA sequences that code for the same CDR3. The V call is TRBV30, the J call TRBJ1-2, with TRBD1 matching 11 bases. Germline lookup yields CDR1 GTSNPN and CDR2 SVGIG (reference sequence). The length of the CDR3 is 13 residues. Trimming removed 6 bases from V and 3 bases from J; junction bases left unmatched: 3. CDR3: CACRDRGDYGYTF. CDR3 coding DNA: TGTGCCTGCCGGGACAGGGGGGACTATGGCTACACCTTC.

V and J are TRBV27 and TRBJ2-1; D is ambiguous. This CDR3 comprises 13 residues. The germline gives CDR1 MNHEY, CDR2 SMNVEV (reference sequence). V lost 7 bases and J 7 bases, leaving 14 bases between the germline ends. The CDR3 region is CASTPLPSNEQFF. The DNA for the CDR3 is TGTGCCAGCACCCCCTTGCCGTCAAATGAGCAGTTCTTC.

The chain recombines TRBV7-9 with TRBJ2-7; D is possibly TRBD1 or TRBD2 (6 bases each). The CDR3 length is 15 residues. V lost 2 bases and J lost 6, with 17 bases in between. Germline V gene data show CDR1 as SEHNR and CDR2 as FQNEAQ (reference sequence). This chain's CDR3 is CASSLNGGDRAEQYF. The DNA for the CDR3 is TGTGCCAGCAGCTTAAACGGGGGCGATCGGGCCGAGCAGTACTTC.

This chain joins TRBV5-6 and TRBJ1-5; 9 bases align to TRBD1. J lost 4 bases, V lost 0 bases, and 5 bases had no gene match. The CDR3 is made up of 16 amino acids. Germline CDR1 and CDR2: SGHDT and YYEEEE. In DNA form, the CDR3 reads TGTGCCAGCAGCTTGGCCGGACAGGGGTGGAATCAGCCCCAGCATTTT. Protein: CASSLAGQGWNQPQHF.

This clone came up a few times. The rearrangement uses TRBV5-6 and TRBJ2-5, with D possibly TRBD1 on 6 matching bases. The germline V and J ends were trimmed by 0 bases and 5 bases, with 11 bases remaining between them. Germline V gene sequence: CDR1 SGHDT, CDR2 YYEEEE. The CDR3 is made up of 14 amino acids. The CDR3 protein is CASSLAGRGETQYF. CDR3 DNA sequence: TGTGCCAGCAGCTTGGCTGGCAGGGGTGAGACCCAGTACTTC.

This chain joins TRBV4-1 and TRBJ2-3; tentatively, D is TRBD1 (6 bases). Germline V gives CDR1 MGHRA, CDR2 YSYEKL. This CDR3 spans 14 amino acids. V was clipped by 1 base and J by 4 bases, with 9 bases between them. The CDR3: CASSQVPGADTQYF. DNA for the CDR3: TGCGCCAGCAGCCAAGTGCCAGGGGCAGATACGCAGTATTTT.

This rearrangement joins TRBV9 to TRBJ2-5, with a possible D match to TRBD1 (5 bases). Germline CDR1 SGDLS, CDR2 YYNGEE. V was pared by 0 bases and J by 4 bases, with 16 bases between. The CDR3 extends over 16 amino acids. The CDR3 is CASSVGGRAVRETQYF. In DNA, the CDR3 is TGTGCCAGCAGCGTAGGGGGCCGGGCCGTTCGAGAGACCCAGTACTTC.

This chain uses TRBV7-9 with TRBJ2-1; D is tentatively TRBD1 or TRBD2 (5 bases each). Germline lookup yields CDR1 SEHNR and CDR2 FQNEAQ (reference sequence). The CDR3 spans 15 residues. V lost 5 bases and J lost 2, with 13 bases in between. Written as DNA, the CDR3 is TGTGCCAGCAGCCCAAGGGACGGAGCCTACAATGAGCAGTTCTTC. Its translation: CASSPRDGAYNEQFF.

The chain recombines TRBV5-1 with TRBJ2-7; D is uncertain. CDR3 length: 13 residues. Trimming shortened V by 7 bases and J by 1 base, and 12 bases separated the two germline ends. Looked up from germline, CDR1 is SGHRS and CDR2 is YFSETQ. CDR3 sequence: CASCLDDSYEQYF. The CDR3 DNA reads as TGCGCCAGCTGCCTCGACGATTCCTACGAGCAGTACTTC.

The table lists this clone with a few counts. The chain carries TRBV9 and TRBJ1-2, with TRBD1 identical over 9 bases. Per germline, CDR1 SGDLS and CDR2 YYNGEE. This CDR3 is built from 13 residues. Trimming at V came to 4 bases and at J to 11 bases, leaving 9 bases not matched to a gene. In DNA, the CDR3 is TGTGCCAGCAGCCCCCGGGGGACAGGGCATTACACCTTC. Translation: CASSPRGTGHYTF.

CDR3 region: CASSQDRGLYEQYF. The CDR3 region has the DNA TGTGCCAGCAGCCAGGACAGGGGGCTCTACGAGCAGTACTTC. The V call is TRBV5-6, the J call TRBJ2-7, with 11 bases aligning to TRBD1. The V and J ends lost 4 bases and 3 bases, in that order; junction bases with no gene match: 3. Germline values: CDR1 SGHDT, CDR2 YYEEEE. This CDR3 has 14 residues. The full variable domain, with the rest looked up from reference TRBV5-6 and TRBJ2-7, is DAGVTQSPTHLIKTRGQQVTLRCSPKSGHDTVSWYQQALGQGPQFIFQYYEEEERQRGNFPDRFSGHQFPNYSSELNVNALLLGDSALYLCASSQDRGLYEQYFGPGTRLTVT.

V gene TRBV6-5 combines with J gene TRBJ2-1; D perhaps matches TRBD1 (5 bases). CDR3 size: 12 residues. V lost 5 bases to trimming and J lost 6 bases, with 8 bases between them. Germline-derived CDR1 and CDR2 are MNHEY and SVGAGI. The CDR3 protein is CASSTTGNEQFF. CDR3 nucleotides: TGTGCCAGCAGTACCACAGGCAATGAGCAGTTCTTC.

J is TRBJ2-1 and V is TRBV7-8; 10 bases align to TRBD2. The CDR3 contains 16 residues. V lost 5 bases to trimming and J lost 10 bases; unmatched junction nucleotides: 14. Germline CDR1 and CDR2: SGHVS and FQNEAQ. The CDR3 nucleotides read TGTGCCAGCAGCCCGACGGGAGCGGGGGGGGCTCCCGAGCAGTTCTTC. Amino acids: CASSPTGAGGAPEQFF.

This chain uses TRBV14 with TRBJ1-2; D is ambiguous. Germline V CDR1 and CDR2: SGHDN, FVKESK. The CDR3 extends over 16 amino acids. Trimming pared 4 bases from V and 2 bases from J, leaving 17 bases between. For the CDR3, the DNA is TGTGCCAGCAGCCCCTACAACCGGCAGAAAAACTATGGCTACACCTTC. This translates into CASSPYNRQKNYGYTF.

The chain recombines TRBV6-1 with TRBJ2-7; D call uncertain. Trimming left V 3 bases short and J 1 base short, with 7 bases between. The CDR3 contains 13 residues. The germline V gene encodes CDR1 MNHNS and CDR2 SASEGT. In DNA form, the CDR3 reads TGTGCCAGCAGTGAGGCTGGGTCCTACGAGCAGTACTTC. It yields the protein CASSEAGSYEQYF.

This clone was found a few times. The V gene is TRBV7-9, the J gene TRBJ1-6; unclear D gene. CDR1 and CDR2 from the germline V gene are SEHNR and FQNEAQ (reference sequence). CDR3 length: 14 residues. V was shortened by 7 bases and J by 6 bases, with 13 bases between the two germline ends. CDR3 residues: CASTSGSSNSPLHF. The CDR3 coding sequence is TGTGCCAGCACCTCAGGCTCAAGTAATTCACCCCTCCACTTT.

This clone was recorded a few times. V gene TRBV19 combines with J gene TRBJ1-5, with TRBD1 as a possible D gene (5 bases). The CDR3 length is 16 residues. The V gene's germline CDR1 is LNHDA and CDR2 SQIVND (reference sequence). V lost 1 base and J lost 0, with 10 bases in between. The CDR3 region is CASSIGDGTSNQPQHF. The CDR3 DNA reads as TGTGCCAGTAGTATAGGGGACGGAACTAGCAATCAGCCCCAGCATTTT.

The CDR3, as DNA: TGTGCCAGCAGTGCCACAGGGGCGGGCGGGGAGCTGTTTTTT. Encoded protein: CASSATGAGGELFF. The V call is TRBV25-1, the J call TRBJ2-2, with TRBD1 matching over 7 bases. V lost 4 bases to trimming and J lost 7 bases; unmatched junction nucleotides: 6. The CDR3 consists of 14 residues. Germline V lookup: CDR1 MGHDK, CDR2 SYGVNS.

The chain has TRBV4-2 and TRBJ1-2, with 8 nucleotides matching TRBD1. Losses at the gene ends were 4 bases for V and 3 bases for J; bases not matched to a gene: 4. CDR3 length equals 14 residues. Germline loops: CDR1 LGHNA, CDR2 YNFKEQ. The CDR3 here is CASSRGTGDYGYTF. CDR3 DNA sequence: TGTGCCAGCAGCCGGGGGACAGGTGACTATGGCTACACCTTC.

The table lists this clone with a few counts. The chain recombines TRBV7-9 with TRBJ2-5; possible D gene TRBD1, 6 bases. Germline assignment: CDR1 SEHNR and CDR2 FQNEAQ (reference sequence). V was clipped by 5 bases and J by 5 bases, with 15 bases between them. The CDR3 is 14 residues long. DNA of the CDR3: TGTGCCAGCAGCCTCGGGACAACACGCGAGACCCAGTACTTC. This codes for CASSLGTTRETQYF. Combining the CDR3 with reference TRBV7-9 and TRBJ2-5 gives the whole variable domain DTGVSQNPRHKITKRGQNVTFRCDPISEHNRLYWYRQTLGQGPEFLTYFQNEAQLEKSRLLSDRFSAERPKGSFSTLEIQRTEQGDSAMYLCASSLGTTRETQYFGPGTRLLVL.

DNA for the CDR3: TGTGCCAGCAGCTTAAACGGGGCGGGGGCTACCCCTCGAAATGAGCAGTTCTTC. Translation: CASSLNGAGATPRNEQFF. The V gene is TRBV7-3, the J gene TRBJ2-1, with a weak D call TRBD2 (7 bases). V was pared by 1 base and J by 7 bases, with 23 bases between. CDR1 is SGHTA and CDR2 is FQGTGA in the germline V gene. The CDR3 length is 18 residues.

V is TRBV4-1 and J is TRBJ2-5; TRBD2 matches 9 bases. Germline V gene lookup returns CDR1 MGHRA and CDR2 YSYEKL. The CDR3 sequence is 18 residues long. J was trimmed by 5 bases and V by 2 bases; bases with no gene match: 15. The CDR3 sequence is CASSQQGERGALGETQYF. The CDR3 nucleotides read TGCGCCAGCAGCCAACAGGGCGAGCGGGGGGCCCTTGGGGAGACCCAGTACTTC.

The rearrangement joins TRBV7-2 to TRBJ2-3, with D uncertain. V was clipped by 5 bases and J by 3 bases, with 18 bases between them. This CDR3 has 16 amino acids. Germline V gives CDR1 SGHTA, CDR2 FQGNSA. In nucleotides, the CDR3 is TGTGCCAGCAGCCCGGGCGATAGCTGGGCAACAGATACGCAGTATTTT. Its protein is CASSPGDSWATDTQYF.